These 8 T cell receptor beta chains were all obtained from the same sample, sequenced in a study of cytomegalovirus exposure and HLA in healthy donors. With 60 Vbeta and 13 Jbeta primers, the PCR was carried out. Some clones are missing from TCRdb's copy, which holds only in-frame ones; the method was immunoSEQ multiplex PCR. Seen here are some 84,000 clones, around 74% observed once, and the top ten hold roughly 2%. The sample consisted of PBMCs. Source of these receptors: a boy younger than 18 in good health and CMV-seronegative.

Comment on this clone: The sample has other DNA sequences that encode this CDR3 too. The chain has TRBV4-3 and TRBJ2-3; 11 bases fit TRBD1. Germline loops: CDR1 LGHNA, CDR2 YSLEER. V lost 0 bases and J lost 3; bases outside the gene matches: 2. The CDR3 contains 16 residues. The CDR3 DNA reads as TGCGCCAGCAGCCAAGACGGGACAGGGGGTACAGATACGCAGTATTTT. Its protein product is CASSQDGTGGTDTQYF.

The V and J genes are TRBV6-5 and TRBJ2-6, with D possibly matching TRBD2 (5 bases). The CDR3 is 13 residues long. V was shortened by 10 bases and J by 0 bases, with 7 bases between the two germline ends. Germline V gene lookup returns CDR1 MNHEY and CDR2 SVGAGI. CDR3 loop: CAIRDSGANVLTF. CDR3 coding DNA: TGTGCCATTCGGGACTCTGGGGCCAACGTCCTGACTTTC.

The chain employs TRBV7-3 and TRBJ1-1, with D perhaps TRBD1 (6 bases). This CDR3 spans 21 amino acids. The germline V gene encodes CDR1 SGHTA and CDR2 FQGTGA. Trimming shortened V by 3 bases and J by 2 bases, and 31 bases separated the two germline ends. CDR3 in amino acids: CASSFRRNGGAATGENTEAFF. CDR3 DNA sequence: TGTGCCAGCAGCTTCCGTAGAAATGGGGGGGCAGCAACCGGGGAAAACACTGAAGCTTTCTTT.

The genes are TRBV15 and TRBJ2-7; 9 bases line up with TRBD2. The germline V gene has CDR1 LNHNV and CDR2 YYDKDF (reference sequence). The CDR3 is 14 residues long. V was pared by 1 base and J by 5 bases, with 3 bases of the junction left unmatched. The CDR3 loop reads CATSRVAGADEQYF. The CDR3 DNA is TGTGCCACCAGCAGAGTAGCGGGAGCCGACGAGCAGTACTTC.

V gene TRBV4-1 combines with J gene TRBJ1-2, with D perhaps TRBD1 (6 bases). The CDR3 runs 15 residues. Germline-derived CDR1 and CDR2 are MGHRA and YSYEKL. Between the trimmed V and J ends, which lost 2 bases and 2 bases, there was a span of 12 bases. CDR3: CASSQQGGGNYGYTF. Here the CDR3 DNA reads TGCGCCAGCAGCCAACAAGGGGGTGGGAACTATGGCTACACCTTC.

The chain combines TRBV14 with TRBJ2-3, with a possible D match to TRBD1 (6 bases). Trimming took 7 bases from V and 0 from J, leaving 14 bases between them. The CDR3 runs to 15 residues. Germline loops: CDR1 SGHDN, CDR2 FVKESK. Here the CDR3 reads CASTQTGASTDTQYF. The DNA for the CDR3 is TGTGCCAGCACCCAGACAGGCGCTAGCACAGATACGCAGTATTTT.

J is TRBJ1-1 and V is TRBV29-1; D is undetermined. This CDR3 region has 11 residues. Per germline, CDR1 SQVTM and CDR2 ANQGSEA. V dropped 4 bases and J dropped 8 bases, with 11 bases sitting between them. This chain's CDR3 is CSVGSGAEAFF. The CDR3 DNA follows: TGCAGCGTTGGTTCGGGAGCCGAAGCTTTCTTT. Using reference TRBV29-1 and TRBJ1-1 for the parts outside the CDR3, the full variable domain is SAVISQKPSRDICQRGTSLTIQCQVDSQVTMMFWYRQQPGQSLTLIATANQGSEATYESGFVIDKFPISRPNLTFSTLTVSNMSPEDSSIYLCSVGSGAEAFFGQGTRLTVV.

V and J are TRBV7-9 and TRBJ2-5, with 8 bases aligning to TRBD1. CDR1 is SEHNR and CDR2 is FQNEAQ in the germline V gene (reference sequence). Trimming cost V 5 bases and J 5 bases; bases outside gene matches: 4. This CDR3 region has 13 residues. In DNA, the CDR3 is TGTGCCAGCAGCACGACAGGGGAGGAGACCCAGTACTTC. Protein: CASSTTGEETQYF.